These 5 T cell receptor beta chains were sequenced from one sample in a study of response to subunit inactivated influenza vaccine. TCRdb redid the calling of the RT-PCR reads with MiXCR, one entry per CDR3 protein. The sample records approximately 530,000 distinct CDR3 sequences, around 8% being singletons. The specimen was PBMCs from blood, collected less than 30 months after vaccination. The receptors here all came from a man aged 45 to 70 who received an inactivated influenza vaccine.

As DNA, the CDR3 is TGCAGCGTTGAAGGGTTGGTGGCATCGCTCTACAATGAGCAGTTCTTC. This translates into CSVEGLVASLYNEQFF. The chain links TRBV29-1 to TRBJ2-1; no firm D call. Trimming took off 1 base at V and 3 bases at J, with 16 bases between the two ends. In germline, CDR1 is SQVTM, CDR2 ANQGSEA. This CDR3 has 16 residues.

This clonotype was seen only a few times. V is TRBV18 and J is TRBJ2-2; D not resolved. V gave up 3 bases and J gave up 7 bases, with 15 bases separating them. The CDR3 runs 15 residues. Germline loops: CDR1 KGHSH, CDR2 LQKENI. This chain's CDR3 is CASSPQPGSNGELFF. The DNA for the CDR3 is TGTGCCAGCTCACCTCAACCCGGGTCCAACGGGGAGCTGTTTTTT.

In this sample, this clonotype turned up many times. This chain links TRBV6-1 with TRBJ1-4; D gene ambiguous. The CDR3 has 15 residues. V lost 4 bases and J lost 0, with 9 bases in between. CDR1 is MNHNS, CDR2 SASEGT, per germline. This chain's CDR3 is CASSAGSSTNEKLFF. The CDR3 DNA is TGTGCCAGCAGTGCCGGGTCCTCAACTAATGAAAAACTGTTTTTT.

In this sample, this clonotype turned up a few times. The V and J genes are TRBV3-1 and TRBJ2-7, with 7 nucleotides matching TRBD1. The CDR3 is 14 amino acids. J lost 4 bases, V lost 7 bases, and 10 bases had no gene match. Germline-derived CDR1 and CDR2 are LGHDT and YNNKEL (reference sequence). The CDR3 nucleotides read TGTGCCAGCACCAACGTAGGGACAGAGTACGAGCAGTACTTC. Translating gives CASTNVGTEYEQYF.

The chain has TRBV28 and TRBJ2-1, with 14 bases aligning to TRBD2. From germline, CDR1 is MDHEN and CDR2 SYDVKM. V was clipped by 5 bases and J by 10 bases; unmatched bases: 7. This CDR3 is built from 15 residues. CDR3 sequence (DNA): TGTGCCAGCAGTCCACCGGGACTAGCGGGAGTGGAGCAGTTCTTC. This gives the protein CASSPPGLAGVEQFF.